This paragraph covers one TCR beta chain sequence. What it recognizes is unknown. The data derive from a study of cytomegalovirus exposure and HLA in healthy donors. General observations from the study: The classifier, whose performance was assessed in both the original and validation cohorts, reportedly diagnosed cytomegalovirus status with high specificity and sensitivity. It was assumed in the presence/absence analyses that sequencing depth was roughly uniform across donors. As a later analysis showed, several of the most significant clusters appeared to be linked to common viral pathogens.

Germline V gene lookup returns CDR1 LGHNA and CDR2 YSLEER. The CDR3 totals 17 residues. V lost 0 bases, J lost 0 bases, and 15 bases lay in between. In the PCR, 60 Vbeta and 13 Jbeta primers were used. Assay used: immunoSEQ multiplex PCR; TCRdb lists only in-frame clones, some missing. Of over 85,000 clones in the sample, about 90% were seen once. The origin of this receptor is a man aged 40-55 years in good health and CMV-seronegative. The rearrangement joins TRBV4-3 to TRBJ2-7; TRBD2 might be the D (5 bases). The sample consisted of PBMCs. The CDR3: CASSQDRGQDNSYEQYF. CDR3 in DNA: TGCGCCAGCAGCCAAGATCGAGGGCAGGATAACTCCTACGAGCAGTACTTC.